Each of the 31 T cell receptor beta chains below was sequenced from the same sample in a study of tumor-infiltrating lymphocytes in primary liver carcinoma. DNA and RNA were both co-extracted from around 20-30 mg of bulk tissue that had not been sorted. With approximately 500 ng total RNA as template and a constant-region primer, TCR beta cDNA was made. ARM-PCR, slightly modified, supplied the TCR beta libraries through three nested multiplex PCR rounds. The two initial PCR rounds, 9 to 11 cycles each, used TRBV1-TRBV30 forward and C-beta reverse primers. TCRdb itself ran the multiplex PCR reads through MiXCR, one entry per CDR3 protein. This table holds roughly 32,000 distinct CDR3 sequences, approximately 73% found once. The sample was liver tumor tissue from sampling region 4. Regarding subset: tumor region T4, right-lateral pole. These receptors all stem from a middle-aged man with primary liver carcinoma and hepatitis B virus infection.

The rearrangement links TRBV5-5 to TRBJ1-4; the D gene is possibly TRBD1 (5 bases). The CDR3 has 15 residues. Germline V gene data show CDR1 as SGHKS and CDR2 as YYEKEE (reference sequence). The ends were cut back, 4 bases at V and 7 bases at J, with 17 bases in the middle. The CDR3 loop is CASSIQGSQGEKLFF. CDR3 nucleotides: TGTGCCAGCAGCATTCAGGGCTCGCAGGGTGAAAAACTGTTTTTT.

With regard to this clonotype: A read error may account for a junction end that differs from germline. The chain recombines TRBV6-2 or TRBV6-3 with TRBJ2-3, with D possibly being TRBD1 or TRBD2 (6 bases each). Germline CDR1 reads MNHEY; CDR2 reads SVGEGT. There are 19 residues in the CDR3. The CDR3 spells CASNSRLVGTSASTDRQCF. CDR3 nucleotides: TGTGCCAGCAATTCGAGACTAGTGGGGACAAGTGCTAGCACAGATAGGCAGTGTTTT.

Concerning this clonotype itself: The junction departs from the called germline gene at one end, perhaps through a read error. This chain joins TRBV5-4 and TRBJ2-3; D perhaps matches TRBD1 (6 bases). The CDR3 length is 15 residues. In germline, CDR1 is SGHNT, CDR2 YYREEE (reference sequence). The CDR3 loop reads CASSLGCTNRDTQYF. The CDR3 nucleotides read TGTGCCAGCAGCTTGGGGTGCACGAACAGGGATACGCAATATTTT.

This clonotype was seen many times. The junction shows a germline mismatch at one end, possibly a read error. The chain is built from TRBV29-1 and TRBJ1-1; the D gene is possibly TRBD1 (5 bases). The CDR3 is made up of 15 amino acids. Germline V gives CDR1 SQVTM, CDR2 ANQGSEA. As DNA, the CDR3 is TGCAGCTTCCTCGGGACGGCACTGCAGGACACTGAAGCTTTCTTC. It translates to CSFLGTALQDTEAFF.

Note on this clonotype: Since the CDR3 does not end with the conserved phenylalanine or tryptophan, this likely comes from a read error. This rearrangement joins TRBV11-2 to TRBJ2-7; D unclear. CDR1 and CDR2 (germline): SGHAT, FQNNGV. The CDR3 is 14 residues long. The CDR3 protein is CTSSLDRQAYDQYI. DNA of the CDR3: TGTACCAGCAGCTTAGATCGACAAGCCTACGATCAGTACATC.

The table lists this clonotype with a count of one. One junction end disagrees with the germline gene, perhaps due to a read error. J is TRBJ2-2 and V is TRBV6-5; 14 bases are a match to TRBD2. This CDR3 is 18 amino acids long. Germline loops: CDR1 MNHEY, CDR2 SVGAGI. CDR3 DNA: TGCGCCAGCAGATCGATCATCGGGACTAGCGGGAGAGCTGGGGAGCTGTTTTTT. This sequence encodes CASRSIIGTSGRAGELFF.

In regard to this clonotype: Relative to the germline gene, one junction end is altered; a read error may explain this. The chain uses TRBV12-3 or TRBV12-4 and TRBJ2-3; the D is unclear. This CDR3 region has 14 residues. CDR3 bases: TGTGCCAGCTGTTTATCGGTGCGTAGAGATACGCAGTATTTT. Protein sequence: CASCLSVRRDTQYF.

The rearrangement links TRBV29-1 to TRBJ2-2, with D perhaps given as TRBD1 or TRBD2 (5 bases each). This CDR3 spans 12 amino acids. From germline, CDR1 is SQVTM and CDR2 ANQGSEA. CDR3 loop: CSVPEGSVQLFF. The CDR3 DNA reads as TGCAGTGTGCCTGAGGGGAGCGTGCAGCTGTTTTTT.

For this clonotype: At one of its ends the junction is not consistent with the germline gene, which may arise from a read error. The rearrangement links TRBV4-1 to TRBJ2-2; 7 bases fit TRBD2. The CDR3 has 16 residues. Germline V lookup: CDR1 MGHRA, CDR2 YSYEKL. This chain's CDR3 is CASSRDYRVNTGELFF. CDR3 nucleotide sequence: TGCGCCAGCAGCCGGGACTACAGAGTGAACACCGGGGAGCTTTTTTTT.

In its sample, this clonotype was seen once. The J gene is TRBJ2-5, the V gene TRBV5-1; D uncertain. The CDR3 sequence is 13 residues long. The V gene's germline CDR1 is SGHRS and CDR2 YFSETQ. V lost 0 bases, J lost 5 bases, and 8 bases lay in between. For the CDR3, the DNA is TGCGCCAGCAGCTTGGTCTCCCCGGAGACCCAGTACTTC. This gives the protein CASSLVSPETQYF. The variable domain in full, completed from reference TRBV5-1 and TRBJ2-5, reads KAGVTQTPRYLIKTRGQQVTLSCSPISGHRSVSWYQQTPGQGLQFLFEYFSETQRNKGNFPGRFSGRQFSNSRSEMNVSTLELGDSALYLCASSLVSPETQYFGPGTRLLVL.

As to this clonotype: The junction does not match germline at one end; this may be a read error. The V gene is TRBV12-3 or TRBV12-4, the J gene TRBJ2-7; TRBD1 is a possible D gene (6 bases). This CDR3 spans 16 amino acids. The CDR3 DNA is TGTGCCTGCAGTTTATGGGGGCAATGGAGATCCTTCGAGCAGTACTTC. It codes for CACSLWGQWRSFEQYF.

The chain couples TRBV30 to TRBJ1-1; maybe TRBD1 (5 bases). Trimming removed 8 bases from V and 7 bases from J, with 17 bases in between. Germline-derived CDR1 and CDR2 are GTSNPN and SVGIG (reference sequence). CDR3 length: 12 amino acids. The CDR3 DNA reads as TGTGCCGGAGGGAAGATGGACATTGAAGCTTTCTTT. Translating it yields CAGGKMDIEAFF.

Details on this clonotype: One end of the junction fails to match germline, which may point to a read error. The CDR3 coding sequence is TGTGTCAGCAGCTTTGGCCGGGACAGTAATGAAAAACTGTTTTTT. Residues: CVSSFGRDSNEKLFF. The chain combines TRBV7-9 with TRBJ1-4, with 7 bases fitting TRBD1. CDR1 and CDR2 from the germline V gene are SEHNR and FQNEAQ (reference sequence). This CDR3 contains 15 residues.

Worth noting for this clonotype: One junction end does not reproduce the germline sequence, and a read error may be involved. The chain is built from TRBV11-1 and TRBJ2-7; a possible D gene is TRBD1 (7 bases). Germline V gives CDR1 SGHAT, CDR2 FQDESV (reference sequence). The CDR3 runs 13 residues. The CDR3 reads CDSRGRRSYEQYF. Written as DNA, the CDR3 is TGTGACAGCAGGGGGAGGCGATCCTACGAACAGTACTTC. The full variable domain, rest sourced from reference TRBV11-1 and TRBJ2-7, is EAEVAQSPRYKITEKSQAVAFWCDPISGHATLYWYRQILGQGPELLVQFQDESVVDDSQLPKDRFSAERLKGVDSTLKIQPAELGDSAMYLCDSRGRRSYEQYFGPGTRLTVT.

Note on this clonotype: The junction departs from germline at one end; a sequencing error may be responsible. The V call is TRBV7-9, the J call TRBJ2-7, with D hard to call. The germline gives CDR1 SEHNR, CDR2 FQNEAQ (reference sequence). CDR3 length equals 13 residues. The CDR3 DNA follows: TGTGCCAGTAGCTCTGAGAAGTCCTACGAGCAGTACTTC. This codes for CASSSEKSYEQYF.

This clonotype was counted only a few times. A clone one base away is much larger, so this may be a read error. The CDR3 DNA sequence: TGTGCCAGCAGCTTATTAACTGTTAACACCGGGGAGCTGTTTTTT. Translation gives CASSLLTVNTGELFF. The V gene is TRBV7-2, the J gene TRBJ2-2, with D unclear. Germline values: CDR1 SGHTA, CDR2 FQGNSA. The CDR3 loop spans 15 amino acids. V dropped 2 bases and J dropped 2 bases, with 9 bases sitting between them.

In regard to this clonotype: Here the CDR3 omits its conserved ending phenylalanine or tryptophan, so a read error is the likely source. The chain joins TRBV11-3 to TRBJ2-1; D uncertain. Germline V gene lookup returns CDR1 SGHNT and CDR2 YENEEA. This CDR3 has 14 amino acids. CDR3 sequence: CVSSLGVSNNEQFL. The CDR3 nucleotides are TGTGTCAGCAGCCTAGGCGTCTCGAACAATGAGCAGTTCTTA.

Details on this clonotype: The germline gene is not matched at one end of the junction; a read error may be the cause. This CDR3 is CPSSSSRDASYEQYF. The CDR3 bases are TGTCCCAGCAGCTCATCCCGTGACGCCTCCTACGAGCAGTACTTC. The rearrangement joins TRBV11-1 to TRBJ2-7; D unclear. The CDR3 totals 15 residues. The germline gives CDR1 SGHAT, CDR2 FQDESV (reference sequence).

With regard to this clonotype: Its ends do not fully match the called genes, so a read error is possible. The V gene is TRBV28, the J gene TRBJ1-2; unclear D gene. CDR1 MDHEN and CDR2 SYDVKM come from the germline V gene. CDR3 length: 14 residues. As DNA, the CDR3 is TGTACCAGCAGTCTAAGTCACGCTAACTATGGCTACACCTTC. Protein sequence: CTSSLSHANYGYTF.

Comment on this clonotype: Because the CDR3 is missing its conserved closing phenylalanine or tryptophan, this is likely a read error. The CDR3 loop reads CASSHAGQTQETQYL. The CDR3 DNA reads TGCGCCAGCAGCCACGCTGGACAGACCCAAGAGACCCAGTACCTC. The rearrangement joins TRBV4-1 to TRBJ2-5, with a weak D call TRBD1 (6 bases). The germline gives CDR1 MGHRA, CDR2 YSYEKL. The CDR3 spans 15 residues. V was cut by 3 bases and J by 1 base, with 12 bases left in between.

This clonotype was observed a handful of times. V usage is TRBV20-1 and J usage is TRBJ1-6, with D possibly matching TRBD1 (5 bases). In germline, CDR1 is DFQATT, CDR2 SNEGSKA (reference sequence). V lost 0 bases and J 10 bases, leaving 22 bases between the germline ends. This CDR3 is built from 17 residues. The CDR3 is CSARDRSRGREASPLHF. The CDR3 nucleotides read TGCAGTGCTAGAGATCGGTCGCGGGGCAGGGAGGCCTCACCCCTCCACTTT.

Notes on this clonotype: Relative to the germline gene, one junction end is altered; a read error may explain this. The V and J genes are TRBV29-1 and TRBJ1-2; no reliable D call. CDR1 is SQVTM, CDR2 ANQGSEA, per germline. The CDR3 runs to 14 residues. As DNA, the CDR3 is TGCAGCTTTGAAGTCGACGGACCCGATATTGGCTATACCTTC. Its protein product is CSFEVDGPDIGYTF.

Note on this clonotype: The germline gene is not matched at one end of the junction; a read error may be the cause. The genes are TRBV12-3 or TRBV12-4 and TRBJ2-2, with D perhaps given as TRBD1 or TRBD2 (5 bases each). The CDR3 is made up of 14 amino acids. CDR3 loop: CASMETENTGEPFF. The DNA for the CDR3 is TGTGCCAGCATGGAGACAGAGAACACCGGGGAGCCGTTTTTT.

The V call is TRBV6-1, the J call TRBJ1-5; D not resolved. This CDR3 has 15 residues. Trimming stripped 4 bases from V and 1 base from J, with 11 bases between. Germline V gene data show CDR1 as MNHNS and CDR2 as SASEGT. The CDR3 DNA reads TGTGCCAGCAGTGTCTCTACATGGAGCAATCAGCCCCAGCATTTT. This translates into CASSVSTWSNQPQHF.

The CDR3 DNA reads TGTGCCAGCAGCTTAGGGTTCGGCGAGCTTTCCTACAATGAGCAGTTCTTC. Its protein is CASSLGFGELSYNEQFF. The chain has TRBV11-3 and TRBJ2-1; D gene unclear. The CDR3 sequence is 17 residues long. CDR1 is SGHNT and CDR2 is YENEEA in the germline V gene. With 1 base removed from V and 1 base from J, the gap between germline ends came to 14 bases.

V usage is TRBV11-2 and J usage is TRBJ2-7, with a possible D match to TRBD1 (5 bases). Germline V gene sequence: CDR1 SGHAT, CDR2 FQNNGV. V shed 4 bases and J shed 12 bases, with 22 bases lying between them. There are 14 residues in the CDR3. DNA of the CDR3: TGTGCCAGCAGCTCTAACAGGAATTCCTACAAGCGGTACTTC. It is translated as CASSSNRNSYKRYF.

A few counts support this clonotype. An end of the junction differs from the germline gene, which may be a read error. The chain carries TRBV29-1 and TRBJ1-1, with a tentative D call TRBD1 (5 bases). Germline V CDR1 and CDR2: SQVTM, ANQGSEA. This CDR3 spans 14 amino acids. The CDR3 coding sequence is TGCAGCGGCCGCCGGGGGGTGGAGGACACTGAAGCTCTCTTT. It specifies CSGRRGVEDTEALF.

This chain joins TRBV7-6 and TRBJ2-1; 15 positions match TRBD2. Germline CDR1 is SGHVS and CDR2 is FNYEAQ. The junction had 10 bases not matched to a gene; V was cut back by 10 bases and J by 9 bases. The CDR3 is 15 amino acids. DNA of the CDR3: TGTGCCACGTTCGGGACTAGCGGGAGGATTGGTGAGCAGTTCTTC. Encoded protein: CATFGTSGRIGEQFF.

As for this clonotype: At one of its ends the junction is not consistent with the germline gene, which may arise from a read error. The CDR3 loop is CARRSTGGGDTQYF. CDR3 in DNA: TGTGCCAGGAGGTCTACAGGGGGTGGAGATACGCAATATTTT. The chain is built from TRBV6-6 and TRBJ2-3; 8 bases line up with TRBD1. This CDR3 has 14 amino acids. Per germline, CDR1 MNHNY and CDR2 SVGAGI (reference sequence).

This clonotype was observed at least ten times. The V gene is TRBV7-9, the J gene TRBJ1-2; no reliable D call. CDR3 length equals 14 residues. V dropped 1 base and J dropped 5 bases, with 11 bases sitting between them. CDR1 is SEHNR and CDR2 is FQNEAQ in the germline V gene (reference sequence). CDR3 region: CASSLEESFYGYTF. CDR3 sequence (DNA): TGTGCCAGCAGCTTAGAGGAGTCCTTTTATGGCTACACCTTC.

The chain recombines TRBV7-2 with TRBJ2-3; D not certain. Deletions cut 1 base from V and 0 bases from J, with 5 bases between. CDR1 and CDR2 (germline): SGHTA, FQGNSA. The CDR3 has 14 amino acids. The CDR3 sequence is CASSLDGSTDTQYF. CDR3 nucleotide sequence: TGTGCCAGCAGCTTAGACGGGAGCACAGATACGCAGTATTTT.